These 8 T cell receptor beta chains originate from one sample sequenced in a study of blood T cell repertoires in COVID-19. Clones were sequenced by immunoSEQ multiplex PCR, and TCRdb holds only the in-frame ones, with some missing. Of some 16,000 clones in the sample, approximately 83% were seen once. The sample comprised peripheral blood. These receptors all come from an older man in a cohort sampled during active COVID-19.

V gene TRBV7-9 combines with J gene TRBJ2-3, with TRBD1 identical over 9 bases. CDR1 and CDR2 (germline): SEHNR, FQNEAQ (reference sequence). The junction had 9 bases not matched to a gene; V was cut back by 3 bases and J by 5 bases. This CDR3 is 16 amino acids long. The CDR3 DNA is TGTGCCAGCAGCTTGGACCCGGGACAGGGCGAAGATACGCAGTATTTT. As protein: CASSLDPGQGEDTQYF.

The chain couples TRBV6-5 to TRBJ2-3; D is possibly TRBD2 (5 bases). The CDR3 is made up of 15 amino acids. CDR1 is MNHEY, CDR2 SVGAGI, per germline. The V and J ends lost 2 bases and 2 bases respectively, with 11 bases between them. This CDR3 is CASSYTSGLTDTQYF. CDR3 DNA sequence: TGTGCCAGCAGTTACACAAGCGGTCTCACAGATACGCAGTATTTT.

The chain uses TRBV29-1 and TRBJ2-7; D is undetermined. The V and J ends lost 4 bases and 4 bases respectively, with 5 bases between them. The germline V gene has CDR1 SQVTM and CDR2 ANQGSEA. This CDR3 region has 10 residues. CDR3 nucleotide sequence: TGCAGCGTTGTATTTTACGAGCAGTACTTC. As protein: CSVVFYEQYF.

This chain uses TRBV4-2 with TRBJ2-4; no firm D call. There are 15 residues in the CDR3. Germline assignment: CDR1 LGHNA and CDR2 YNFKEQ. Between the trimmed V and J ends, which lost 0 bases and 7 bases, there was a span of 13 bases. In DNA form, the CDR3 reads TGTGCCAGCAGCCAAGAAGGTAGCTTGAGGAACATTCAGTACTTC. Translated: CASSQEGSLRNIQYF.

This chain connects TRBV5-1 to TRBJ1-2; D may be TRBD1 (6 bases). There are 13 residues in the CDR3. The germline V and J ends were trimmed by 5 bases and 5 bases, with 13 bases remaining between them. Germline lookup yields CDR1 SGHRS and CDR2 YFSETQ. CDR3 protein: CASRDSRKYGYTF. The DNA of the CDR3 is TGCGCCAGCAGGGACAGTCGGAAATATGGCTACACCTTC.

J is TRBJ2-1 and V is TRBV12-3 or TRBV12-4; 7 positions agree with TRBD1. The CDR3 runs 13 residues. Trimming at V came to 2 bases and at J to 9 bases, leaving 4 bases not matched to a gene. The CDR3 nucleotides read TGTGCCAGCAGTTTAAACAGGGGCGTTGAGCAGTTCTTC. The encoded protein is CASSLNRGVEQFF.

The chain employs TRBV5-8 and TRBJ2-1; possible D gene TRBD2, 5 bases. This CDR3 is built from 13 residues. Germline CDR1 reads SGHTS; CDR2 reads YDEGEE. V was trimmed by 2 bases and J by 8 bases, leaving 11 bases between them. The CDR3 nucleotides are TGTGCCAGCAGCTTTCGGGGATGGGATGAGCAGTTCTTC. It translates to CASSFRGWDEQFF.

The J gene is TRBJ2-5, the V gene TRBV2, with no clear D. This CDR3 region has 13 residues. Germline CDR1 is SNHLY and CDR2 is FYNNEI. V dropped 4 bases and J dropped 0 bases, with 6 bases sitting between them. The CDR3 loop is CASSAQYQETQYF. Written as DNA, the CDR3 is TGTGCCAGCAGTGCACAGTACCAAGAGACCCAGTACTTC.